The rows below give T cell receptor beta chains drawn from one sample of a study of blood T cell repertoires in COVID-19. Produced via immunoSEQ multiplex PCR; TCRdb's table is partial and in-frame only. The data hold 200,000 to 250,000 clones, with around 90% observed a single time. Input material: peripheral blood. Every receptor here comes from a man aged 25-45 years with COVID-19, enrolled during active disease. Both conserved end residues are part of each CDR3. The D gene is left open where the match is weak. Clone size is shown for a subset of rows, as once, few, many or a class of expanded clone.

j_call d_call clone_size v_call cdr3_aa cdr3_nt
TRBJ2-7 NA NA TRBV6-4 CASKSEGFRYEQYF TGTGCCAGCAAATCGGAGGGTTTCAGGTACGAGCAGTACTTC
TRBJ1-2 TRBD1 NA TRBV19 CASSIQYRGRRDGYTF TGTGCCAGTAGTATCCAATACAGGGGGCGCAGGGATGGCTACACCTTC
TRBJ2-3 NA once TRBV18 CASSAISTDTQYF TGTGCCAGCTCAGCTATAAGCACAGATACGCAGTATTTT
TRBJ1-1 TRBD1 NA TRBV11-2 CASSHDRATGTEAFF TGTGCCAGCAGCCACGACAGGGCGACGGGCACTGAAGCTTTCTTT
TRBJ2-7 TRBD1 NA TRBV15 CATSRVGDSSYEQYF TGTGCCACCAGCAGAGTTGGGGACAGCTCCTACGAGCAGTACTTC
TRBJ2-3 TRBD1 NA TRBV27 CASSPTGILTDTQYF TGTGCCAGCAGTCCGACAGGGATCCTCACAGATACGCAGTATTTT
TRBJ1-1 NA NA TRBV30 CAWNPGVGTEAFF TGTGCCTGGAACCCCGGGGTCGGGACTGAAGCTTTCTTT
TRBJ2-7 NA once TRBV6-5 CASSLGTSYEQYF TGTGCCAGCAGCCTCGGGACTTCCTACGAGCAGTACTTC
TRBJ2-5 TRBD1 NA TRBV7-2 CASSLPGQGGETQYF TGTGCCAGCAGCTTACCGGGACAGGGCGGAGAGACCCAGTACTTC
TRBJ1-2 NA few TRBV4-3 CASSQDTRGYGYTF TGCGCCAGCAGCCAAGATACGCGTGGTTATGGCTACACCTTC
TRBJ2-1 NA NA TRBV6-5 CASSPLGGYNEQFF TGTGCCAGCAGTCCTCTGGGAGGCTACAATGAGCAGTTCTTC
TRBJ2-2 TRBD1 NA TRBV3-1/TRBV3-2 CASSPEPGQQNTGELFF TGTGCCAGCAGCCCCGAACCGGGACAGCAGAACACCGGGGAGCTGTTTTTT
TRBJ2-7 TRBD2 NA TRBV9 CASSSAGGREREGSEQYF TGTGCCAGCAGCTCAGCAGGGGGCAGGGAGCGGGAGGGCTCCGAGCAGTACTTC
TRBJ1-5 NA NA TRBV4-3 CASSQDLTGDSNQPQHF TGCGCCAGCAGCCAAGATCTAACGGGAGATTCCAATCAGCCCCAGCATTTT
TRBJ1-5 TRBD1 NA TRBV4-1 CASSPEGQGTAQPQHF TGCGCCAGCAGCCCTGAAGGACAGGGCACGGCGCAGCCCCAGCATTTT
TRBJ1-1 NA NA TRBV7-2 CASSLAGQTNTEAFF TGTGCCAGCAGCTTAGCGGGACAAACGAACACTGAAGCTTTCTTT
TRBJ1-5 NA NA TRBV7-2 CASSRGGVSNQPQHF TGTGCCAGCAGCCGGGGGGGGGTGAGCAATCAGCCCCAGCATTTT
TRBJ1-1 TRBD1 NA TRBV7-3 CASSTSPGTGTAFF TGTGCCAGCAGCACCTCGCCCGGGACAGGGACCGCTTTCTTT
TRBJ1-5 TRBD1 NA TRBV19 CASSMPSGTGVNQPQHF TGTGCCAGTAGTATGCCTTCCGGGACAGGGGTCAATCAGCCCCAGCATTTT
TRBJ2-2 NA NA TRBV19 CASRTGASGAGELFF TGTGCCAGTAGAACAGGGGCCTCGGGGGCCGGGGAGCTGTTTTTT
TRBJ1-3 TRBD1 NA TRBV13 CASSSSEGGASGNTIYF TGTGCCAGCAGCTCTTCCGAAGGGGGCGCTTCTGGAAACACCATATATTTT
TRBJ2-7 NA NA TRBV6-5 CASSYDGYEQYF TGTGCCAGCAGTTACGACGGGTACGAGCAGTACTTC
TRBJ1-1 NA NA TRBV27 CASSSRLWREAFF TGTGCCAGCAGTTCTCGACTTTGGCGTGAAGCTTTCTTT
TRBJ2-2 NA NA TRBV7-3 CASSSARGTGELFF TGTGCCAGCAGCTCCGCCAGGGGAACCGGGGAGCTGTTTTTT
TRBJ2-7 NA NA TRBV7-6 CASSSGEVYEQYF TGTGCCAGCAGCTCGGGGGAGGTGTACGAGCAGTACTTC
TRBJ1-1 TRBD1 NA TRBV2 CASSVGQGTAFF TGTGCCAGCAGTGTCGGACAGGGAACGGCTTTCTTT
TRBJ1-2 NA once TRBV9 CASSGRLTVPRAYGYTF TGTGCCAGCAGCGGACGTTTGACAGTCCCTCGGGCCTATGGCTACACCTTC
TRBJ2-2 NA NA TRBV7-9 CASSGEGTGELFF TGTGCCAGCAGCGGAGAGGGTACCGGGGAGCTGTTTTTT
TRBJ2-7 TRBD2 once TRBV11-3 CASSSHFIWTRGYEQYF TGTGCCAGCAGCTCACATTTTATATGGACTAGAGGTTACGAGCAGTACTTC
TRBJ1-2 TRBD1 NA TRBV28 CASSLEIGGHGYTF TGTGCCAGCAGTTTGGAGATAGGGGGCCATGGCTACACCTTC
TRBJ1-2 TRBD1 NA TRBV7-2 CASSGGQGDGYTF TGTGCCAGCAGCGGTGGACAGGGGGATGGCTACACCTTC
TRBJ2-2 NA NA TRBV10-3 CAISTGLNTGELFF TGTGCCATCAGTACAGGGCTGAACACCGGGGAGCTGTTTTTT
TRBJ1-1 NA NA TRBV2 CASSARDMMNTEAFF TGTGCCAGCAGTGCCAGGGACATGATGAACACTGAAGCTTTCTTT
TRBJ2-7 NA NA TRBV6-4 CASSFDSKSEQYF TGTGCCAGCAGTTTCGATAGTAAGTCCGAGCAGTACTTC
TRBJ1-3 NA NA TRBV5-1 CASSPDISGNTIYF TGCGCCAGCAGCCCGGACATCTCTGGAAACACCATATATTTT
TRBJ1-1 NA NA TRBV7-3 CASSLNEHTEAFF TGTGCCAGCAGCTTAAACGAGCACACTGAAGCTTTCTTT
TRBJ1-2 NA few TRBV4-3 CASSQGHGLYGYTF TGCGCCAGCAGCCAAGGTCACGGACTCTATGGCTACACCTTC
TRBJ1-2 TRBD1 NA TRBV29-1 CSVGTGVDGYTF TGCAGCGTTGGGACAGGGGTCGATGGCTACACCTTC
TRBJ1-3 NA NA TRBV9 CASSGTRAIGVSGNTIYF TGTGCCAGCAGCGGGACCAGGGCCATAGGTGTCTCTGGAAACACCATATATTTT